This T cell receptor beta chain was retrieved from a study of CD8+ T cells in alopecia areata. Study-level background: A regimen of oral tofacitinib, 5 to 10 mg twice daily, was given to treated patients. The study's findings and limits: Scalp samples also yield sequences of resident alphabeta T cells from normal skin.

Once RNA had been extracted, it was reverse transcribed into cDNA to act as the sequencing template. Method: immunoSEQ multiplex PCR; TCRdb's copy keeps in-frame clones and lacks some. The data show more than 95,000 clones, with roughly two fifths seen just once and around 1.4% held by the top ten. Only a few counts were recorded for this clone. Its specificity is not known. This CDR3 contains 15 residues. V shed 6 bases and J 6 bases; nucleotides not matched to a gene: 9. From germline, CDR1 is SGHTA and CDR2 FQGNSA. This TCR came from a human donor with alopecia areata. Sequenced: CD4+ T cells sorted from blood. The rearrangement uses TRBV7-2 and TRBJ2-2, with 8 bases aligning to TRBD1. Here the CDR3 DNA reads TGTGCCAGCAGTTTGACAGGGGTAGTGTCCGGGGAGCTGTTTTTT. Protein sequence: CASSLTGVVSGELFF.